This T cell receptor (beta chain) was recovered during a study of control samples from healthy donors and cancer patients. Clones were sequenced by immunoSEQ multiplex PCR, and TCRdb holds only the in-frame ones, with some missing. This table holds some 58,000 clones, 70% to 90% found once. The CDR3 consists of 15 residues. The V gene's germline CDR1 is MNHEY and CDR2 SVGEGT. V shed 5 bases and J 8 bases; nucleotides not matched to a gene: 14. The source material was PBMCs. The V gene is TRBV6-2 or TRBV6-3, the J gene TRBJ1-2, with TRBD1 identical over 7 bases. The source is a woman in her sixties or seventies with lung cancer. CDR3 amino acids: CASSRVDTGARGYTF. DNA of the CDR3: TGTGCCAGCAGTCGAGTAGACACAGGGGCGAGGGGCTACACCTTC.